The rows below give T cell receptor beta chains drawn from one sample of a study of vaccination and CD4 T cells after COVID-19. In TCRdb, the PCR reads were re-called with MiXCR into one record per CDR3 protein. Of about 15,000 distinct CDR3 sequences in the sample, roughly 54% were seen once. Their specific antigens are unknown. Sequenced: CD4+ T cells from blood, cultured in vitro. The receptors come from a human donor who had recovered from COVID-19. The conserved cysteine and the conserved F or W are not part of the CDR3 here.

v_call: TRBV10-1; j_call: TRBJ2-2; cdr3_aa: ASNERGELF
v_call: TRBV2; j_call: TRBJ1-5; cdr3_aa: ASSEFRNNQPQH
v_call: TRBV19; j_call: TRBJ2-7; cdr3_aa: ASSSIDKKTYEQY
v_call: TRBV2; j_call: TRBJ1-4; cdr3_aa: ASSHPGHSEKLF
v_call: TRBV2; j_call: TRBJ1-3; cdr3_aa: ASSTAVDYGNTIY
v_call: TRBV11-2; j_call: TRBJ2-1; cdr3_aa: ASTEGQGAYNEQF
v_call: TRBV20-1; j_call: TRBJ1-5; cdr3_aa: SAIRDTRVHSNQPQH
v_call: TRBV7-9; j_call: TRBJ2-7; cdr3_aa: ASSLEVGEQY
v_call: TRBV7-3; j_call: TRBJ2-5; cdr3_aa: ASSLSSQETQY
v_call: TRBV19; j_call: TRBJ2-1; cdr3_aa: ASTSRTGRQEQF
v_call: TRBV6-5; j_call: TRBJ2-3; cdr3_aa: ASSSAGGLYTDTQY
v_call: TRBV9; j_call: TRBJ2-3; cdr3_aa: ASSVRDRRDTQY
v_call: TRBV7-3; j_call: TRBJ2-5; cdr3_aa: ASSQPTGTKETQY
v_call: TRBV2; j_call: TRBJ2-5; cdr3_aa: ASSESGRGETQY
v_call: TRBV7-9; j_call: TRBJ1-1; cdr3_aa: ASSLVSGFTEAF
v_call: TRBV2; j_call: TRBJ1-1; cdr3_aa: ASSLNTEAF
v_call: TRBV20-1; j_call: TRBJ2-7; cdr3_aa: SGIPGAGSEQY
v_call: TRBV20-1; j_call: TRBJ1-2; cdr3_aa: SARNTANYGYT
v_call: TRBV2; j_call: TRBJ1-1; cdr3_aa: ASREDRNTEAF
v_call: TRBV24-1; j_call: TRBJ2-3; cdr3_aa: ATSDPSAGGRTDTQY
v_call: TRBV11-3; j_call: TRBJ2-7; cdr3_aa: ASSLGDGRLGYEQY
v_call: TRBV24-1; j_call: TRBJ2-3; cdr3_aa: ATSDPVTSTDTQY
v_call: TRBV24-1; j_call: TRBJ2-2; cdr3_aa: ATSDLAAGLNTGELF
v_call: TRBV2; j_call: TRBJ2-1; cdr3_aa: ASNLGGRGSINEQF
v_call: TRBV27; j_call: TRBJ1-2; cdr3_aa: ASSPRVPNYGYT
v_call: TRBV6-1; j_call: TRBJ2-7; cdr3_aa: ASRDRGGIYEQY
v_call: TRBV4-1; j_call: TRBJ2-3; cdr3_aa: ASSQETSGVTDTQY
v_call: TRBV20-1; j_call: TRBJ2-1; cdr3_aa: SAVTSGSRSYNEQF
v_call: TRBV20-1; j_call: TRBJ1-3; cdr3_aa: SAQGLAGNTIY
v_call: TRBV21-1; j_call: TRBJ2-1; cdr3_aa: ASSKMGLAGGINEQF
v_call: TRBV10-3; j_call: TRBJ1-2; cdr3_aa: AITNDRAGYT
v_call: TRBV6-1; j_call: TRBJ1-1; cdr3_aa: ASSVPPPLRDLNTEAF
v_call: TRBV4-3; j_call: TRBJ1-6; cdr3_aa: ASSRYWSNGDSPLH
v_call: TRBV15; j_call: TRBJ2-3; cdr3_aa: ATSRERWGDRDGTDTQY
v_call: TRBV12-3/TRBV12-4; j_call: TRBJ1-2; cdr3_aa: ASSLGGFGYT
v_call: TRBV10-2; j_call: TRBJ2-3; cdr3_aa: ASRAIRGQGTDTQY
v_call: TRBV28; j_call: TRBJ2-7; cdr3_aa: ASSRTPTYEQY
v_call: TRBV6-1; j_call: TRBJ2-2; cdr3_aa: ASRSTGELF
v_call: TRBV7-8; j_call: TRBJ2-3; cdr3_aa: ASSLDNRGHSTDTQY
v_call: TRBV5-4; j_call: TRBJ2-1; cdr3_aa: ASSFSRGNNEQF
v_call: TRBV19; j_call: TRBJ1-2; cdr3_aa: ASSTFSQGSGYT
v_call: TRBV11-3; j_call: TRBJ2-3; cdr3_aa: ASRDRGVTDTQY
v_call: TRBV6-1; j_call: TRBJ2-7; cdr3_aa: ASSEVLAGNYEQY
v_call: TRBV20-1; j_call: TRBJ2-5; cdr3_aa: SAIPSGWGETQY
v_call: TRBV7-2; j_call: TRBJ1-6; cdr3_aa: ASSLVGGAVSPLH
v_call: TRBV7-8; j_call: TRBJ1-1; cdr3_aa: ASSQKANTEAF
v_call: TRBV24-1; j_call: TRBJ1-3; cdr3_aa: ATSDFGPLGGTGNTIY
v_call: TRBV20-1; j_call: TRBJ1-6; cdr3_aa: SVSRQGDNSPLH
v_call: TRBV20-1; j_call: TRBJ2-7; cdr3_aa: SAIRQGLYEQY
v_call: TRBV5-1; j_call: TRBJ1-1; cdr3_aa: ASSTEGARDTEAF
v_call: TRBV27; j_call: TRBJ2-3; cdr3_aa: ASSLSYGSADTQY
v_call: TRBV20-1; j_call: TRBJ2-3; cdr3_aa: SAAVRGDSTDTQY
v_call: TRBV7-8; j_call: TRBJ1-6; cdr3_aa: ASSFTQGLKYNSPLH
v_call: TRBV6-1; j_call: TRBJ1-1; cdr3_aa: AMSETLDTEAF
v_call: TRBV7-2; j_call: TRBJ1-1; cdr3_aa: ASSFLSNTEAF
v_call: TRBV7-2; j_call: TRBJ2-5; cdr3_aa: ASRPRGTGGEETQY
v_call: TRBV19; j_call: TRBJ1-5; cdr3_aa: ASSNDRARQPQH